This is a list of T cell receptor beta chains from one sample in a study of T cells in localized non-small cell lung cancer. Method: immunoSEQ multiplex PCR; TCRdb's copy keeps in-frame clones and lacks some. The sample includes approximately 41,000 clones, roughly 85% of them seen just once. The material sequenced was peripheral blood mononuclear cells, taken before any cancer treatment. Receptor source: a male donor at least 60 years old with stage II lung adenocarcinoma. The CDR3 runs from the conserved cysteine through the conserved F or W. The D gene is left open where the match is weak. A clone size is listed for some rows: how often the clone was seen (once, few, many), or a class if it is expanded.

V	D	size	J	DNA	CDR3
TRBV5-1	NA	once	TRBJ2-2	TGCGCCAGCAGCCAAACCGGAAACACCGGGGAGCTGTTTTTT	CASSQTGNTGELFF
TRBV7-8	NA	NA	TRBJ1-3	TGTGCCAGCAGCCCATCGGGAAACACCATATATTTT	CASSPSGNTIYF
TRBV5-6	TRBD1	NA	TRBJ1-4	TGTGCCAGCAGCTACAGACAGGGCACTAATGAAAAACTGTTTTTT	CASSYRQGTNEKLFF
TRBV10-1	NA	once	TRBJ2-7	TGCGCCAGCAGTGGAGGTTACGAGCAGTACTTC	CASSGGYEQYF
TRBV7-6	NA	NA	TRBJ2-1	TGTGCCAGCAGCTCACTCGAGGGGCAGGGCGTCAATGAGCAGTTCTTC	CASSSLEGQGVNEQFF
TRBV18	TRBD2	NA	TRBJ2-3	TGTGCCAGCTCACTTCGCGGACTAGCGGGACACCCCAGCACAGATACGCAGTATTTT	CASSLRGLAGHPSTDTQYF
TRBV5-1	TRBD1	NA	TRBJ1-3	TGCGCCAGCAGCACCTGGACAGGGGACACCATATATTTT	CASSTWTGDTIYF
TRBV10-3	TRBD2	NA	TRBJ2-7	TGTGCCATCAGGCGCTCCCAAGAGAAGCGGGAGGCCTACGAGCAGTACTTC	CAIRRSQEKREAYEQYF
TRBV5-6	NA	few	TRBJ1-1	TGTGCCAGCAGTCTAGGAGCTGGGAAGACTGAAGCTTTCTTT	CASSLGAGKTEAFF
TRBV2	NA	once	TRBJ1-2	TGTGCCAGCAGTGCGCAAGGGGATCATGGCTACACCTTC	CASSAQGDHGYTF
TRBV28	TRBD1	NA	TRBJ1-5	TGTGCCAGCAGCTCATCAGGGGGGAGCAATCAGCCCCAGCATTTT	CASSSSGGSNQPQHF
TRBV11-2	TRBD1	NA	TRBJ1-4	TGTGCCAGCAGCCCTCTCAATCAGGGGGGCTTAGAAAAACTGTTTTTT	CASSPLNQGGLEKLFF
TRBV5-6	NA	NA	TRBJ2-1	TGTGCCAGCAGAGATACTTCTTTTCAGCGGAATGAGCAGTTCTTC	CASRDTSFQRNEQFF
TRBV5-6	NA	NA	TRBJ1-1	TGTGCCAGCAGCTTGACTTCGCGGACTGAAGCTTTCTTT	CASSLTSRTEAFF
TRBV5-1	NA	NA	TRBJ1-2	TGCGCCAGCAGCTTGGCCCCCGGGGAGCGCGGCTACACCTTC	CASSLAPGERGYTF
TRBV7-2	NA	NA	TRBJ1-4	TGTGCCAGCAGCTTAGGGGGTAATGAAAAACTGTTTTTT	CASSLGGNEKLFF
TRBV2	NA	NA	TRBJ2-1	TGTGCCAGCAGTTGGACTCTCAATGAGCAGTTCTTC	CASSWTLNEQFF
TRBV4-2	NA	NA	TRBJ1-1	TGTGCCAGCAGCCAACCGGACAGCCGTACTGAAGCTTTCTTT	CASSQPDSRTEAFF
TRBV5-1	TRBD1	NA	TRBJ2-7	TGCGCCAGCAGCTGGGGACAGGGGCGCAACGAGCAGTACTTC	CASSWGQGRNEQYF
TRBV7-9	TRBD2	NA	TRBJ2-7	TGTGCCAGCAGCCGGGGCGGGAGGCACGAGCAGTACTTC	CASSRGGRHEQYF
TRBV4-2	TRBD1	NA	TRBJ2-7	TGTGCCAGCAGCCAACCGGGGACAGGGGGCGTCGAGCAGTACTTC	CASSQPGTGGVEQYF
TRBV7-6	TRBD1	NA	TRBJ2-7	TGTGCCAGCAGCCCCCGGGGGACAGGGCGATCCTACGAGCAGTACTTC	CASSPRGTGRSYEQYF
TRBV6-1	NA	few	TRBJ1-4	TGTGCCAGCGACAGGCCTAATGAAAAACTGTTTTTT	CASDRPNEKLFF
TRBV19	NA	NA	TRBJ2-7	TGTGCCAGTAGTGGAGGAAACGAGCAGTACTTC	CASSGGNEQYF
TRBV5-1	NA	NA	TRBJ1-5	TGCGCCAGCAGACCCGACTATAGCAATCAGCCCCAGCATTTT	CASRPDYSNQPQHF
TRBV19	NA	NA	TRBJ2-3	TGTGCCAGTAGTATCGGGCCACGTTTTGTCACAGATACGCAGTATTTT	CASSIGPRFVTDTQYF
TRBV2	NA	NA	TRBJ2-1	TGTGCCAGCAGCTCCCAGGGGCAGGGATCGTTCTTC	CASSSQGQGSFF
TRBV18	NA	NA	TRBJ2-3	TGTGCCAGCTCACCAGGGAGGCCAGGAGGATTCGCAGATACGCAGTATTTT	CASSPGRPGGFADTQYF
TRBV30	NA	NA	TRBJ1-2	TGTGCCTGGAGTCCGGGCTACTCGGGCTACACCTTC	CAWSPGYSGYTF
TRBV6-5	TRBD1	NA	TRBJ1-2	TGTGCCAGCAGTACAGGGACAGGCGGCTATGGCTACACCTTC	CASSTGTGGYGYTF
TRBV10-1	NA	NA	TRBJ2-7	TGCGCCAGCAGTAATGAACTGGATTACGAGCAGTACTTC	CASSNELDYEQYF
TRBV19	NA	NA	TRBJ1-1	TGTGCCAGTAGCATACGGGGGGGCCAAGGCACTGAAGCTTTCTTT	CASSIRGGQGTEAFF
TRBV5-1	TRBD1	NA	TRBJ1-4	TGCGCCAGCAGCTTGGAGGGACAGAGTGAAAAACTGTTTTTT	CASSLEGQSEKLFF